Reported below is one T cell receptor beta chain. The sample belongs to a study of patients and donors after allogeneic stem cell transplantation. MiXCR was run by TCRdb on the RT-PCR reads, yielding one entry per CDR3 protein. The sample contains about 110,000 distinct CDR3 sequences, over 30% of which appear only once. This CDR3 region has 13 residues. Trimming took off 6 bases at V and 6 bases at J, with 11 bases between the two ends. CDR1 is SGHTA, CDR2 FQGNSA, per germline. J is TRBJ2-2 and V is TRBV7-2; either TRBD1 or TRBD2 may supply D (5 bases each). The receptor was isolated from a human donor who was either an allogeneic HSCT recipient or a stem cell or donor lymphocyte infusion donor (not recorded which). It is not recorded whose cells these are; they may come from a transplant donor. Material: blood, either unsorted or a sorted T cell fraction (not recorded which). The CDR3, as DNA: TGTGCCAGCAGGGGGGATGGGGCCGGGGAGCTGTTTTTT. Translation: CASRGDGAGELFF.